This T cell receptor beta chain came from a study of T cell responses to AZD1222 COVID-19 vaccine. Study-wide results and limits: No day 14 peak samples; only post-peak repertoires were characterized.

The repertoire was sequenced with immunoSEQ multiplex PCR; TCRdb's copy has only in-frame clones and lacks some. The table includes some 120,000 clones, approximately 85% detected once. With regard to this clone: Its antigen is undetermined.

The germline CDR1 and CDR2 sequences are LGHNA and YNFKEQ. Trimming cost V 0 bases and J 4 bases; bases outside gene matches: 7. There are 17 residues in the CDR3. The chain combines TRBV4-2 with TRBJ2-2, with 8 bases fitting TRBD2. The source is an adult in good health. Source: peripheral blood, taken on day 0 of AZD1222 vaccination. The CDR3: CASSQDESGGTTGELFF. CDR3 nucleotide sequence: TGTGCCAGCAGCCAAGATGAAAGCGGGGGCACCACCGGGGAGCTGTTTTTT.